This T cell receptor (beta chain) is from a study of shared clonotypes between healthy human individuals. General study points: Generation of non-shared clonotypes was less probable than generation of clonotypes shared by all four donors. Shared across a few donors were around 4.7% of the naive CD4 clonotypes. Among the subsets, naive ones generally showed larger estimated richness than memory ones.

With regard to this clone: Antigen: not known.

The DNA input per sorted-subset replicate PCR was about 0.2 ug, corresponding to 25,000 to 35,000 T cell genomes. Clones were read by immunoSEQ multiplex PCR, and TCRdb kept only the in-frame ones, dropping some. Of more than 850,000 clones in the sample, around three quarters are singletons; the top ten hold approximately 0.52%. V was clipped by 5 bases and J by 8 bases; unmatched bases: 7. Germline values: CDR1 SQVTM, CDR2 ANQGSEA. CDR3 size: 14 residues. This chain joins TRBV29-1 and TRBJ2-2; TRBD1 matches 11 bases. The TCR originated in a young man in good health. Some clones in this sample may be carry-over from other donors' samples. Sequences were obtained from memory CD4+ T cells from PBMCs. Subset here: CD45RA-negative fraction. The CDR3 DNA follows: TGCAGCGTTCCGGACAGGGGGCCAGCGGGGGAGCTGTTTTTT. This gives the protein CSVPDRGPAGELFF.